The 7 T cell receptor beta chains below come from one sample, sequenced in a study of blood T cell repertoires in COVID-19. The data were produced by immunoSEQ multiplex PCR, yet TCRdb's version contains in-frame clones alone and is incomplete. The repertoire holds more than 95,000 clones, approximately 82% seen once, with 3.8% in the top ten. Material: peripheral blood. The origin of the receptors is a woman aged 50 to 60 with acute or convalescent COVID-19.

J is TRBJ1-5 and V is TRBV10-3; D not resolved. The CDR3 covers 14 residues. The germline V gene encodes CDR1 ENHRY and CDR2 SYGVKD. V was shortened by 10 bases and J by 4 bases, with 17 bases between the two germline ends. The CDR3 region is CATARTLGNQPQHF. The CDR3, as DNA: TGTGCCACCGCCCGGACTCTGGGAAATCAGCCCCAGCATTTT.

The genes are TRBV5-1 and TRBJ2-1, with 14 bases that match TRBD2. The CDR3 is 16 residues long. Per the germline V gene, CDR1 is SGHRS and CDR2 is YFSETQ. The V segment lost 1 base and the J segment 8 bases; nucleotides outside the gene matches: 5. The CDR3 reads CASSLSTSGRVDEQFF. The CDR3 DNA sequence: TGCGCCAGCAGCTTGTCGACTAGCGGGAGGGTCGATGAGCAGTTCTTC. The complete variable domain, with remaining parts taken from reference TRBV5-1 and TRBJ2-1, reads KAGVTQTPRYLIKTRGQQVTLSCSPISGHRSVSWYQQTPGQGLQFLFEYFSETQRNKGNFPGRFSGRQFSNSRSEMNVSTLELGDSALYLCASSLSTSGRVDEQFFGPGTRLTVL.

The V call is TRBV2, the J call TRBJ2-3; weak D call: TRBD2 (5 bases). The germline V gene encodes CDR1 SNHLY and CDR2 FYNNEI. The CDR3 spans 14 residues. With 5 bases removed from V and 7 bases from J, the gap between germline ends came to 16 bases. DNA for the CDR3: TGTGCCAGCAGTCCCCTCGCTAGCATGAATACGCAGTATTTT. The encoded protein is CASSPLASMNTQYF.

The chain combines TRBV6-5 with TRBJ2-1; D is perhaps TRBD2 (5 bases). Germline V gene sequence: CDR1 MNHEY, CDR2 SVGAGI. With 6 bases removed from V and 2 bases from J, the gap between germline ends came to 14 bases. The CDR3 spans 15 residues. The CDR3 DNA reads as TGTGCCAGCAGCACTAGGCCCCCCCCCTACAATGAGCAGTTCTTC. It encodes CASSTRPPPYNEQFF.

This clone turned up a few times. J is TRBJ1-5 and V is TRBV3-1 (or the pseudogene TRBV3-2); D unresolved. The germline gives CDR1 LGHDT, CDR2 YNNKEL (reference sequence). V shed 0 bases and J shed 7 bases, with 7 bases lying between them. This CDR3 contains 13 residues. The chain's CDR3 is CASSQDLAQPQHF. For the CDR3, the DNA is TGTGCCAGCAGCCAAGATTTGGCCCAGCCCCAGCATTTT.

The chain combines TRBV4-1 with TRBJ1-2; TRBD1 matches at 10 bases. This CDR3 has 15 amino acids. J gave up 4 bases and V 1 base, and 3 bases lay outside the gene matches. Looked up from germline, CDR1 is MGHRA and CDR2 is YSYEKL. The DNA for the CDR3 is TGCGCCAGCAGCCAAGGGGGACAGGGGATCTATGGCTACACCTTC. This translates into CASSQGGQGIYGYTF.

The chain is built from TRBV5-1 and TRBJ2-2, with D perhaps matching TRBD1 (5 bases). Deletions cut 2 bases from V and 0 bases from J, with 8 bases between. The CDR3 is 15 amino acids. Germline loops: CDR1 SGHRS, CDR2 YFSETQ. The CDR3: CASSFWGANTGELFF. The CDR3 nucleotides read TGCGCCAGCAGCTTCTGGGGCGCGAACACCGGGGAGCTGTTTTTT.